This T cell receptor beta chain was sequenced for a study of shared clonotypes between healthy human individuals. The data were produced by immunoSEQ multiplex PCR, yet TCRdb's version contains in-frame clones alone and is incomplete. The data contain about 470,000 clones, 70% to 80% of them singletons. V was cut by 6 bases and J by 7 bases, with 12 bases left in between. Germline CDR1 MDHEN, CDR2 SYDVKM. This CDR3 comprises 13 residues. V usage is TRBV28 and J usage is TRBJ1-4; possible D gene TRBD1, 5 bases. The source of this sequence is a middle-aged woman in good health. Some clones in this sample may be carry-over from other donors' samples. The sample was PBMCs. For the CDR3, the DNA is TGTGCCAGCAGCAAAGGGGTAGCTGAAAAACTGTTTTTT. Amino acids: CASSKGVAEKLFF.